This T cell receptor (beta chain) was identified during a study of response to subunit inactivated influenza vaccine. TCRdb ran MiXCR on the RT-PCR reads and lists one entry per CDR3 protein. The table has 150,000 to 200,000 distinct CDR3 sequences, approximately 12% seen once. The study, taken as a whole, reports: New T cells are recruited in small numbers by each seasonal influenza vaccination, according to the authors' suggestion.

Comment on this clonotype: Its antigen is currently unknown.

The same sample was also studied in work on T cells expressing NK-cell markers. That publication notes: The authors made TCR beta cDNA libraries by 5'RACE template switching. This switching added a universal primer site and UMIs. Repertoires of TCR beta were obtained from T cells sorted as CD3+CD56+NKG2C+, CD3+CD56+NKG2C- and CD3+CD56-NKG2C+. Restriction of sorting to alpha-beta TCR T cells was accomplished in several experiments using an anti-gamma-delta TCR antibody.

This specimen was CD8+ T cells sorted from PBMCs, taken approximately 13 days after vaccination. The TCR sequence derives from a man over 45 who received an inactivated influenza vaccine.

The CDR3: CASSRSGRYTDTQYF. The DNA of the CDR3 is TGTGCCAGCAGCCGTAGTGGTAGATACACAGATACGCAGTATTTT. The chain carries TRBV9 and TRBJ2-3; D call uncertain. Germline CDR1 and CDR2: SGDLS and YYNGEE. Trimming shortened V by 4 bases and J by 2 bases, and 14 bases separated the two germline ends. The CDR3 consists of 15 residues.